The next 8 T cell receptor beta chains were all read from a single sample in a study of CD8+ T cells in alopecia areata. Sequencing used cDNA as its template, made by extracting RNA and reverse transcribing it. Profiling relied on immunoSEQ multiplex PCR, and the TCRdb table lists in-frame clones only, not all of them. This sample carries approximately 120,000 clones, about 46% of them seen once, and the ten largest clones take more than 9%. Sequencing input: NKG2D-low CD8+ T cells sorted from blood. The receptor source for this set is a human donor with alopecia areata.

V gene TRBV2 combines with J gene TRBJ2-5; D remains unclear. In germline, CDR1 is SNHLY, CDR2 FYNNEI. The germline V and J ends were trimmed by 9 bases and 4 bases, with 9 bases remaining between them. The CDR3 sequence is 11 residues long. CDR3 nucleotide sequence: TGTGCCAGTCTTGGAAGAGAGACCCAGTACTTC. Its protein is CASLGRETQYF.

This clone has just a few counts. The chain couples TRBV29-1 to TRBJ2-4; tentative D call: TRBD2 (6 bases). In germline, CDR1 is SQVTM, CDR2 ANQGSEA. This CDR3 is 12 amino acids long. The V and J ends lost 3 bases and 9 bases respectively, with 12 bases between them. The DNA for the CDR3 is TGCAGCGTTGAGGCTACCGGGGGCATTCAGTACTTC. This translates into CSVEATGGIQYF.

A remark on this clone: Distinct nucleotide sequences in the sample also encode this CDR3. The chain joins TRBV29-1 to TRBJ2-1, with D tentatively TRBD2 (5 bases). Trimming left V 5 bases short and J 0 bases short, with 11 bases between. The CDR3 loop spans 14 amino acids. Germline CDR1 and CDR2: SQVTM and ANQGSEA. CDR3 nucleotide sequence: TGCAGCGTTTTGACGGGGAGCTCCTACAATGAGCAGTTCTTC. Encoded protein: CSVLTGSSYNEQFF.

As DNA, the CDR3 is TGTGCCACCGGGGCCCGGGACAGCAACACTGAAGCTTTCTTT. As protein: CATGARDSNTEAFF. The chain combines TRBV15 with TRBJ1-1, with 7 bases that match TRBD1. Per germline, CDR1 LNHNV and CDR2 YYDKDF (reference sequence). This CDR3 has 14 residues. After removal of 8 bases from V and 2 bases from J, the junction contained 8 bases not matched to a gene.

The chain links TRBV30 to TRBJ2-2; TRBD1 aligns across 7 bases. This CDR3 spans 15 amino acids. In germline, CDR1 is GTSNPN, CDR2 SVGIG (reference sequence). Trimming removed 2 bases from V and 0 bases from J; junction bases left unmatched: 3. The CDR3 DNA is TGTGCCTGGAGTAGGGGACAGACGAACACCGGGGAGCTGTTTTTT. Protein product: CAWSRGQTNTGELFF.

This chain links TRBV5-1 with TRBJ2-5; no clear D gene. Germline V gene sequence: CDR1 SGHRS, CDR2 YFSETQ. This CDR3 comprises 12 residues. V shed 0 bases and J shed 5 bases, with 5 bases lying between them. DNA of the CDR3: TGCGCCAGCAGCTTGGTCGGGGAGACCCAGTACTTC. Translated: CASSLVGETQYF.

This clone has a handful of counts. The chain joins TRBV29-1 to TRBJ1-2, with 7 bases that match TRBD1. The CDR3 extends over 13 amino acids. Germline CDR1 and CDR2: SQVTM and ANQGSEA. Trimming at V came to 7 bases and at J to 0 bases, leaving 5 bases not matched to a gene. The CDR3 nucleotides read TGCAGCGCACAGGGGACAGCTAACTATGGCTACACCTTC. It specifies CSAQGTANYGYTF. The variable domain in full, completed from reference TRBV29-1 and TRBJ1-2, reads SAVISQKPSRDICQRGTSLTIQCQVDSQVTMMFWYRQQPGQSLTLIATANQGSEATYESGFVIDKFPISRPNLTFSTLTVSNMSPEDSSIYLCSAQGTANYGYTFGSGTRLTVV.

This clone was counted only a few times. The V call is TRBV4-1, the J call TRBJ2-1; D may be TRBD1 or TRBD2 (6 bases each). The germline gives CDR1 MGHRA, CDR2 YSYEKL. The CDR3 extends over 14 amino acids. V was pared by 4 bases and J by 3 bases, with 10 bases between. Written as DNA, the CDR3 is TGCGCCAGCAGCCCCAAGGGGGGCTACAATGAGCAGTTCTTC. Amino acids: CASSPKGGYNEQFF.